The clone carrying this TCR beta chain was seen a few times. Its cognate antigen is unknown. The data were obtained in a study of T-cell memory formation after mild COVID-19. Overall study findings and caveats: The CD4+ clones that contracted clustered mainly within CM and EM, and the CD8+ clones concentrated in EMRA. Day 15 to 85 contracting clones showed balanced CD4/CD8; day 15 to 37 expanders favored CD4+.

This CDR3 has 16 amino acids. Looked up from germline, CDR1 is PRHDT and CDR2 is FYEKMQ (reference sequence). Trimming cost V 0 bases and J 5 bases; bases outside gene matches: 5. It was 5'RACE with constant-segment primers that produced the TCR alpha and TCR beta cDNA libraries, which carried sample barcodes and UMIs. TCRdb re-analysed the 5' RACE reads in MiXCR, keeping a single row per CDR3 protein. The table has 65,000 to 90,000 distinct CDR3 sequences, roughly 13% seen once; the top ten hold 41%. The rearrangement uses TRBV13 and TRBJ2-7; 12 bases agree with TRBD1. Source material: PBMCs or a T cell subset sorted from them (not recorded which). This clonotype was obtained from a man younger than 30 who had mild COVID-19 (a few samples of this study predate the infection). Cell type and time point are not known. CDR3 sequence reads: CASSLGLGTGGNEQYF. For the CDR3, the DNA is TGTGCCAGCAGCTTAGGCCTGGGGACAGGGGGCAACGAGCAGTACTTC.